A single sample gave rise to the 4 T cell receptor beta chains below, sequenced in a study of blood T cell repertoires in COVID-19. Profiling relied on immunoSEQ multiplex PCR, and the TCRdb table lists in-frame clones only, not all of them. The sample lists 50,000 to 70,000 clones, 60% to 85% occurring once. The sequencing input was peripheral blood. Receptors were obtained from a human donor in a cohort sampled during active COVID-19.

The gene calls are TRBV5-8 and TRBJ2-7; D is undetermined. V was clipped by 8 bases and J by 4 bases, with 19 bases between them. Looked up from germline, CDR1 is SGHTS and CDR2 is YDEGEE. This CDR3 spans 14 amino acids. CDR3 in DNA: TGTGCCAGTGTGGCCGACGGCTCTAGATACGAGCAGTACTTC. Its protein is CASVADGSRYEQYF.

The V gene is TRBV6-2 or TRBV6-3, the J gene TRBJ2-7, with TRBD1 identical over 8 bases. V gave up 4 bases and J gave up 5 bases; unmatched junction bases: 10. Germline CDR1 and CDR2: MNHEY and SVGEGT. The length of the CDR3 is 15 residues. CDR3: CASSSPRGRLHEQYF. The CDR3 DNA follows: TGTGCCAGCAGTTCCCCCAGGGGGCGTCTCCACGAGCAGTACTTC.

A single count supports this clone. The genes are TRBV19 and TRBJ1-2; TRBD1 agrees at 8 bases. The V gene end was trimmed by 5 bases and the J gene end by 4 bases; junction bases not matched to a gene: 24. The length of the CDR3 is 20 residues. CDR1 LNHDA and CDR2 SQIVND come from the germline V gene (reference sequence). In DNA form, the CDR3 reads TGTGCCAGTAGTGTTGGAGCAGGGGGCATGAGGTGTTGGTGGATCTATGGCTACACCTTC. This translates into CASSVGAGGMRCWWIYGYTF.

The genes are TRBV5-1 and TRBJ1-2; D possibly corresponds to TRBD1 (6 bases). Germline CDR1 is SGHRS and CDR2 is YFSETQ. This CDR3 contains 15 residues. Trimming removed 3 bases from V and 2 bases from J, with 14 bases in between. CDR3 protein: CASSSSGTTNYGYTF. CDR3 bases: TGCGCCAGCAGCTCGTCCGGGACAACAAACTATGGCTACACCTTC.